Listed below are T cell receptor beta chains from one sample, sequenced in a study of monozygotic twins with inflammatory bowel disease. Following a re-call of the 5' RACE reads, TCRdb has one entry per CDR3 protein and lacks DNA. The sample holds 350,000 to 550,000 distinct CDR3 sequences. Specimen: blood. The receptors originated from a human donor with ulcerative colitis or Crohn's disease, or a healthy co-twin of an affected twin (not recorded which). CDR3s include the opening cysteine and the closing phenylalanine or tryptophan.

>15|TRBV4-1|TRBJ2-7
CASSQEGRNSYEQYF
>16|TRBV19|TRBJ2-1
CASSGDQGFSYNEQFF
>18|TRBV11-2|TRBJ2-1
CASSSSAGGPSNPNEQFF
>17|TRBV28|TRBJ2-7
CASSIGGSGALRYEQYF
>12|TRBV7-3|TRBJ2-1
CASSLDRNQQFF
>15|TRBV5-5|TRBJ1-1
CASSLNLGQGTEAFF
>12|TRBV12-3/TRBV12-4|TRBJ1-3
CASSYYRNTIYF
>13|TRBV10-3|TRBJ1-1
CAISQDLNTEAFF
>14|TRBV5-1|TRBJ2-5
CASRSSTIQETQYF
>15|TRBV6-1|TRBJ2-3
CASSQARSGPDTQYF
>17|TRBV5-6|TRBJ2-1
CASSHRAWGFSYNEQFF
>16|TRBV21-1|TRBJ1-5
CASRNRDRLCNQPQHF
>12|TRBV12-3/TRBV12-4|TRBJ1-6
CASSPIPSPLHF
>14|TRBV12-3/TRBV12-4|TRBJ1-1
CASSFNRGGTEAFF
>15|TRBV12-3/TRBV12-4|TRBJ2-7
CASMALGTGDYEQYF
>13|TRBV7-7|TRBJ1-6
CASSQDRGSPLHF
>14|TRBV7-9|TRBJ1-6
CASSLTGAKSPLHF
>16|TRBV7-8|TRBJ1-5
CASSLPSAVGNQPQHF
>15|TRBV9|TRBJ2-1
CASSPERGALNEQFF
>16|TRBV7-3|TRBJ2-2
CASSLRIGRAQEELFF
>18|TRBV5-4|TRBJ2-5
CASSLSGRGGPIGETQYF
>12|TRBV4-2|TRBJ1-4
CASSQPQEKLFF
>13|TRBV7-8|TRBJ2-7
CASSIRQGVEQYF
>15|TRBV18|TRBJ1-1
CASSPPMADVTEAFF
>13|TRBV18|TRBJ1-5
CASSPSGEEPQHF
>14|TRBV18|TRBJ1-5
CASSEGFSNQPQHF
>12|TRBV28|TRBJ2-7
CASSLQSGEQYF
>14|TRBV6-1|TRBJ2-7
CASSLSPNSYEQYF
>15|TRBV20-1|TRBJ1-3
CSASGQGAGGNTIYF
>13|TRBV11-1|TRBJ2-3
CASSFAFTDTQYF
>17|TRBV18|TRBJ2-1
CASSPPRAGGYSNEQFF
>14|TRBV18|TRBJ2-1
CASSPPSSSREQFF
>14|TRBV3-1|TRBJ1-1
CASSQEGGVSEAFF
>11|TRBV20-1|TRBJ2-1
CSAYGGGFRDF
>15|TRBV5-1|TRBJ2-7
CASSSHPTETYEQYF
>16|TRBV5-5|TRBJ2-7
CASSAGASVGSYEQYF
>15|TRBV20-1|TRBJ2-7
CSAPTPDRSSYEQYF
>14|TRBV29-1|TRBJ2-1
CSVDQLAGRNEQFF
>15|TRBV19|TRBJ1-5
CATKLDRLDNQPQHF